These 19 T cell receptor beta chains came from one sample sequenced in a study of blood T cell repertoires in COVID-19. Profiling relied on immunoSEQ multiplex PCR, and the TCRdb table lists in-frame clones only, not all of them. The sample consists of 100,000 to 150,000 clones, around 81% of them appearing once. Sequencing was performed on peripheral blood. The receptors were gathered from a young man with COVID-19, enrolled during active disease.

Only a few counts were recorded for this clone. The J gene is TRBJ2-3, the V gene TRBV5-1; no clear D gene. Trimming took 2 bases from V and 0 from J, leaving 7 bases between them. This CDR3 is built from 14 residues. Looked up from germline, CDR1 is SGHRS and CDR2 is YFSETQ. The CDR3 DNA reads as TGCGCCAGCAGCTTACTACTTAGCACAGATACGCAGTATTTT. Protein sequence: CASSLLLSTDTQYF.

V usage is TRBV5-1 and J usage is TRBJ2-7; D call uncertain. Looked up from germline, CDR1 is SGHRS and CDR2 is YFSETQ. The CDR3 covers 12 residues. V gave up 2 bases and J gave up 2 bases, with 5 bases separating them. CDR3 DNA sequence: TGCGCCAGCAGCTTCGGTGCCTACGAGCAGTACTTC. Protein product: CASSFGAYEQYF.

The CDR3 nucleotides read TGCGCCAGCAGCTCTACGGGGGGCAATGAGCAGTTCTTC. It yields the protein CASSSTGGNEQFF. This rearrangement joins TRBV5-1 to TRBJ2-1; 7 nucleotides align to TRBD2. Germline V gene sequence: CDR1 SGHRS, CDR2 YFSETQ. V dropped 3 bases and J dropped 6; count of bases not matched to a gene: 3. This CDR3 contains 13 residues.

V and J are TRBV11-2 and TRBJ2-3; the match to TRBD2 covers 16 bases. V lost 4 bases, J lost 6 bases, and 10 bases stayed unmatched. The CDR3 is made up of 18 amino acids. Per germline, CDR1 SGHAT and CDR2 FQNNGV. CDR3 sequence: CASSSMGLAGGPADTQYF. CDR3 DNA: TGTGCCAGCAGCTCAATGGGACTAGCGGGGGGGCCAGCGGATACGCAGTATTTT.

This chain connects TRBV28 to TRBJ1-2, with D unresolved. Trimming cost V 7 bases and J 4 bases, with 7 bases left between them. This CDR3 is 11 amino acids long. CDR1 is MDHEN and CDR2 is SYDVKM in the germline V gene. CDR3 amino acids: CASTGAYGYTF. The CDR3 DNA follows: TGTGCCAGCACAGGCGCCTATGGCTACACCTTC.

The chain combines TRBV19 with TRBJ1-5; no reliable D call. Germline assignment: CDR1 LNHDA and CDR2 SQIVND (reference sequence). The germline V and J ends were trimmed by 2 bases and 4 bases, with 15 bases remaining between them. CDR3 length: 16 amino acids. The chain's CDR3 is CASSIWRSGPNQPQHF. The CDR3 region has the DNA TGTGCCAGTAGTATATGGAGGAGCGGGCCAAATCAGCCCCAGCATTTT.

V gene TRBV19 combines with J gene TRBJ1-5, with D possibly being TRBD1 (6 bases). The V gene's germline CDR1 is LNHDA and CDR2 SQIVND (reference sequence). Trimming shortened V by 3 bases and J by 2 bases, and 11 bases separated the two germline ends. The CDR3 totals 15 residues. CDR3 protein: CASSIQGGGNQPQHF. The CDR3 DNA reads as TGTGCCAGTAGTATTCAAGGGGGAGGCAATCAGCCCCAGCATTTT.

The chain is built from TRBV27 and TRBJ2-7; 10 bases line up with TRBD2. After removal of 4 bases from V and 4 bases from J, the junction contained 7 bases not matched to a gene. The CDR3 is made up of 15 amino acids. CDR1 and CDR2 from the germline V gene are MNHEY and SMNVEV (reference sequence). The CDR3, as DNA: TGTGCCAGCAGTTCCACGGGACTAGCGCCTTACGAGCAGTACTTC. Translation gives CASSSTGLAPYEQYF.

The count of this clone is one. The V gene is TRBV19, the J gene TRBJ1-1; D remains unclear. The CDR3 is 10 residues long. The V end lost 4 bases, the J end lost 13 bases, and 10 bases lay between the germline ends. Per germline, CDR1 LNHDA and CDR2 SQIVND (reference sequence). The CDR3 DNA sequence: TGTGCCAGTAGTAATCGAAAGCTTTTCTTT. Translation gives CASSNRKLFF. The whole variable domain, remainder taken from reference TRBV19 and TRBJ1-1, is DGGITQSPKYLFRKEGQNVTLSCEQNLNHDAMYWYRQDPGQGLRLIYYSQIVNDFQKGDIAEGYSVSREKKESFPLTVTSAQKNPTAFYLCASSNRKLFFGQGTRLTVV.

The genes are TRBV5-6 and TRBJ2-7; D ambiguous. V gave up 4 bases and J gave up 5 bases, with 4 bases separating them. Germline CDR1 SGHDT, CDR2 YYEEEE. The CDR3 spans 10 residues. In DNA, the CDR3 is TGTGCCAGCAGCCAGGACGAGCAGTACTTC. This sequence encodes CASSQDEQYF.

The V and J genes are TRBV30 and TRBJ2-2; TRBD1 agrees at 12 bases. The CDR3 runs 15 residues. Germline values: CDR1 GTSNPN, CDR2 SVGIG (reference sequence). V was pared by 0 bases and J by 6 bases, with 2 bases of the junction left unmatched. The CDR3 protein is CAWSVGTGGPGELFF. The CDR3 nucleotides read TGTGCCTGGAGTGTCGGGACAGGGGGCCCCGGGGAGCTGTTTTTT.

The chain employs TRBV28 and TRBJ2-7; a possible D gene is TRBD1 (6 bases). Trimming removed 3 bases from V and 0 bases from J, with 12 bases in between. CDR3 size: 15 residues. Germline V lookup: CDR1 MDHEN, CDR2 SYDVKM. The CDR3 loop reads CASSFSTGHSYEQYF. The CDR3 DNA is TGTGCCAGCAGTTTCTCGACAGGCCACTCCTACGAGCAGTACTTC.

CDR3 bases: TGTGCCAGCAGTGACACGCAGGATAATTCACCCCTCCACTTT. Translated, it gives CASSDTQDNSPLHF. This chain uses TRBV6-1 with TRBJ1-6; D gene unclear. The germline CDR1 and CDR2 sequences are MNHNS and SASEGT. Trimming shortened V by 3 bases and J by 5 bases, and 8 bases separated the two germline ends. CDR3 length: 14 amino acids.

V usage is TRBV5-1 and J usage is TRBJ1-4, with 7 bases fitting TRBD1. V shed 0 bases, J shed 10 bases, and the junction held 6 bases outside the gene matches. CDR3 length equals 14 residues. CDR1 SGHRS and CDR2 YFSETQ come from the germline V gene. CDR3 loop: CASSLVQGDGKLFF. CDR3 in DNA: TGCGCCAGCAGCTTGGTCCAGGGGGACGGAAAACTGTTTTTT.

This clone turned up a few times. CDR3 loop: CASWNREGTDTQYF. The DNA of the CDR3 is TGTGCCAGTTGGAATAGGGAGGGGACAGATACGCAGTATTTT. This rearrangement joins TRBV19 to TRBJ2-3; 7 bases map to TRBD2. V gave up 8 bases and J gave up 3 bases; unmatched junction bases: 8. CDR3 length equals 14 residues. Germline CDR1 and CDR2: LNHDA and SQIVND (reference sequence).

The chain is built from TRBV6-5 and TRBJ2-7, with no clear D. The germline CDR1 and CDR2 sequences are MNHEY and SVGAGI. The CDR3 totals 16 residues. V was trimmed by 0 bases and J by 1 base, leaving 13 bases between them. The DNA for the CDR3 is TGTGCCAGCAGTTACTCGGAGCCGTTGGAATCCTACGAGCAGTACTTC. As protein: CASSYSEPLESYEQYF.

The chain couples TRBV28 to TRBJ1-3; D might be TRBD1 (5 bases). This CDR3 has 16 residues. CDR1 is MDHEN and CDR2 is SYDVKM in the germline V gene. V was pared by 3 bases and J by 1 base, with 13 bases between. The CDR3 DNA sequence: TGTGCCAGCAGTTTGTCCGGCGGGGGATCTGGAAACACCATATATTTT. Its protein is CASSLSGGGSGNTIYF.

The chain recombines TRBV30 with TRBJ1-6, with a tentative D call TRBD1 (5 bases). The CDR3 contains 16 residues. The germline V gene encodes CDR1 GTSNPN and CDR2 SVGIG (reference sequence). The V and J ends lost 2 bases and 9 bases respectively, with 20 bases between them. CDR3 nucleotides: TGTGCCTGGAGTTTAGGGACCGCCGGGGGAGCTTCACCCCTCCACTTT. It translates to CAWSLGTAGGASPLHF. Drawing the rest from reference TRBV30 and TRBJ1-6, the complete variable domain is SQTIHQWPATLVQPVGSPLSLECTVEGTSNPNLYWYRQAAGRGLQLLFYSVGIGQISSEVPQNLSASRPQDRQFILSSKKLLLSDSGFYLCAWSLGTAGGASPLHFGNGTRLTVT.

CDR3 amino acids: CASSDPTTGSRETQYF. In nucleotides, the CDR3 is TGTGCCAGCAGTGACCCAACGACCGGGTCACGAGAGACCCAGTACTTC. The rearrangement joins TRBV6-4 to TRBJ2-5, with D hard to call. Germline CDR1 is MRHNA and CDR2 is SNTAGT. This CDR3 is built from 16 residues. Trimming left V 2 bases short and J 4 bases short, with 17 bases between.